The subject of this entry is one T cell receptor beta chain. This entry belongs to a study of blood T cell repertoires in COVID-19. As for the study in general: From the United States, Italy and Spain came samples of acute and convalescent COVID-19. From T cells, B-cell-depleted T cells, or PBMCs came the material, which was cDNA or gDNA.

The CDR3 is 12 amino acids. V was trimmed by 4 bases and J by 3 bases, leaving 10 bases between them. CDR1 GTSNPN and CDR2 SVGIG come from the germline V gene (reference sequence). Per the study methods: Amplification of reference gene primers was used by the study to estimate nucleated cell counts. Assay used: immunoSEQ multiplex PCR; TCRdb lists only in-frame clones, some missing. V and J calls and clone size are as listed in that table; D and trimming were resolved from the DNA. This table holds about 170,000 clones, around 80% found once. The V and J genes are TRBV30 and TRBJ2-7; TRBD1 is a possible D gene (5 bases). The clonotype originates from a woman of 80 years or more with active or convalescent COVID-19. Sample: peripheral blood. CDR3 coding DNA: TGTGCCTGGACGGGTAGGGGCTACGAGCAGTACTTC. This codes for CAWTGRGYEQYF.